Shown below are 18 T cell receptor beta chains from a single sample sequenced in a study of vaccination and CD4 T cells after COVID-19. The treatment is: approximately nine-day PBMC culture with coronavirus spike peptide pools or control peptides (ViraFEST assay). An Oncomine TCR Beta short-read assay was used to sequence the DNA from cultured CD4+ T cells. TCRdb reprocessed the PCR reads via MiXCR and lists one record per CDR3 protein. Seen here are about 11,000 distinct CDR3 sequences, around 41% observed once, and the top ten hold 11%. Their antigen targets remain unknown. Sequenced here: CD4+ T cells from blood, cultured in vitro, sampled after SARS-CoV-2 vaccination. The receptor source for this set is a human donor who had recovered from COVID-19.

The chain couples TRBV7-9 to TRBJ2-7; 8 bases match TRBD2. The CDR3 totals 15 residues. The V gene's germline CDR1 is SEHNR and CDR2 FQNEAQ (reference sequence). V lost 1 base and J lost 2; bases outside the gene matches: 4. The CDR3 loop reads CASSLGAGDTYEQYF. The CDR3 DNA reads TGTGCCAGCAGCTTAGGAGCGGGAGATACCTACGAGCAGTACTTC.

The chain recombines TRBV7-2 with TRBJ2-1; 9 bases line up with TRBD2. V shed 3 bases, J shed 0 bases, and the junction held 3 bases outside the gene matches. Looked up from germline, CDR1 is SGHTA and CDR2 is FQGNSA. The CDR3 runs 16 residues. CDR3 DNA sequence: TGTGCCAGCAGCTTCCCAGCGGGAGGCTCCTACAATGAGCAGTTCTTC. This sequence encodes CASSFPAGGSYNEQFF.

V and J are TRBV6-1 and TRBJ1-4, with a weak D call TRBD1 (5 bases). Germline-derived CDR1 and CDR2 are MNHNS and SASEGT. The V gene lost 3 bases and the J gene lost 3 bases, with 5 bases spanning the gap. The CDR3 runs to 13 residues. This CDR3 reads CASSDRANEKLFF. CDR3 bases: TGTGCCAGCAGTGACAGGGCTAATGAAAAACTGTTTTTT.

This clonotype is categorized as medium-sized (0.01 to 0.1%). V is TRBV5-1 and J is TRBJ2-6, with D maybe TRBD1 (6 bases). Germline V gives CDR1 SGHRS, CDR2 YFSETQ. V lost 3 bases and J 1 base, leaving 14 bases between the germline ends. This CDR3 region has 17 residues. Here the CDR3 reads CASSSRQVLSGANVLTF. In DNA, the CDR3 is TGCGCCAGCAGCTCCCGACAGGTCCTATCTGGGGCCAACGTCCTGACTTTC.

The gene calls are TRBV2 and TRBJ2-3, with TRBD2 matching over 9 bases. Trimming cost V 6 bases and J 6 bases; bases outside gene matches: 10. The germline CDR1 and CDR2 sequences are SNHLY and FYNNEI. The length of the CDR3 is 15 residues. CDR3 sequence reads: CASRGGTSTIDTQYF. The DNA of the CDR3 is TGTGCCAGCAGGGGAGGGACTAGCACGATCGATACGCAGTATTTT.

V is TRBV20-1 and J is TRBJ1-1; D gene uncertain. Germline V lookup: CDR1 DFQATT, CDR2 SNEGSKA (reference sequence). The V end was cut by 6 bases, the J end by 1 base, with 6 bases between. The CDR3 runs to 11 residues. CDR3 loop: CSANKNTEAFF. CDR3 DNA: TGCAGTGCCAACAAGAACACTGAAGCTTTCTTT.

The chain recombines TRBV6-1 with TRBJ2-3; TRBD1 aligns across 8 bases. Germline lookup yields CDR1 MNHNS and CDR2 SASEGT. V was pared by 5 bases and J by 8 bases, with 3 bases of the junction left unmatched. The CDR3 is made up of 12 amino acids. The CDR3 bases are TGTGCCAGCAGTACGGGACAGGCTACGCAGTATTTT. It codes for CASSTGQATQYF.

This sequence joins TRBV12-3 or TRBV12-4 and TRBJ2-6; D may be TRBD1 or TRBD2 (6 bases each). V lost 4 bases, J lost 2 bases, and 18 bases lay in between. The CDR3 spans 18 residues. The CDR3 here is CASSSMGGSSAGANVLTF. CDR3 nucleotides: TGTGCCAGCAGTTCCATGGGGGGCAGTAGTGCTGGGGCCAACGTCCTGACTTTC.

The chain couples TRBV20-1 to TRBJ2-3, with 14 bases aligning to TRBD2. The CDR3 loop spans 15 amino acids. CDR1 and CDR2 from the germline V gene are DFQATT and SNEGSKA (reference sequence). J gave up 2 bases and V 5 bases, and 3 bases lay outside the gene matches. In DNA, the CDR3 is TGCAGTGCTGGGACTAGCGGGAGCCCCACAGATACGCAGTATTTT. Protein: CSAGTSGSPTDTQYF.

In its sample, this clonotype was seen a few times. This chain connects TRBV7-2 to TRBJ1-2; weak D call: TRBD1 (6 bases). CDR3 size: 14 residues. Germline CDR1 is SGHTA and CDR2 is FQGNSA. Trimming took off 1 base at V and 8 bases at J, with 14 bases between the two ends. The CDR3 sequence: CASSLGIQGTGYTF. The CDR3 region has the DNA TGTGCCAGCAGCTTAGGTATCCAGGGGACGGGCTACACCTTC.

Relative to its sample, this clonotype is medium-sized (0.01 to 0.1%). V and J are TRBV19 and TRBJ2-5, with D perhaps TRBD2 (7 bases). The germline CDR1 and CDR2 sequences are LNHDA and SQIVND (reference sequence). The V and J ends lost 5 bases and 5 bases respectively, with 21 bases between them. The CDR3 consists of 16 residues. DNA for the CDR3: TGTGCCAGTAGTCGAGGACAGCTAGCGGTCAGCGAGACCCAGTACTTC. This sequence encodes CASSRGQLAVSETQYF.

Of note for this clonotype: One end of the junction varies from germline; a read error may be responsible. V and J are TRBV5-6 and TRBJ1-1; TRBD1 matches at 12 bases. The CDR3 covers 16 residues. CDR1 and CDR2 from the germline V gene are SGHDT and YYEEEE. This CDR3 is CANSLFGTGGRTEAFF. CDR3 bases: TGTGCCAACAGCTTGTTTGGGACAGGGGGCCGGACTGAAGCTTTCTTT. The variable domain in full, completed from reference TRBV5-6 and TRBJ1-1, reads DAGVTQSPTHLIKTRGQQVTLRCSPKSGHDTVSWYQQALGQGPQFIFQYYEEEERQRGNFPDRFSGHQFPNYSSELNVNALLLGDSALYLCANSLFGTGGRTEAFFGQGTRLTVV.

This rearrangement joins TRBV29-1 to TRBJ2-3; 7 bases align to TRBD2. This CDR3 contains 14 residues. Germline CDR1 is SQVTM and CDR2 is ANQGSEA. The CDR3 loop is CSFKTGLMTDTQYF. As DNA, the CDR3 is TGCAGTTTCAAGACGGGACTAATGACAGATACGCAGTATTTT.

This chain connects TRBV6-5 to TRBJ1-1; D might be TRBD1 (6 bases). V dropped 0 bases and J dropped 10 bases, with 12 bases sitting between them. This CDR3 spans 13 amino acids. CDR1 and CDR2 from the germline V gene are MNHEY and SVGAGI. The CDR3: CASSYSGGLGAFF. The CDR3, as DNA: TGTGCCAGCAGTTACTCAGGGGGTTTGGGAGCTTTCTTT.

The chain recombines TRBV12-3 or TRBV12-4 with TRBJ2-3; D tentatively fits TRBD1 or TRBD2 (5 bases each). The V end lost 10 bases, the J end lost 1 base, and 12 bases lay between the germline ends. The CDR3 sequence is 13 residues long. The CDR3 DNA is TGTGCCACCCGGAGAGGGGGCACAGATACGCAGTATTTT. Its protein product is CATRRGGTDTQYF.

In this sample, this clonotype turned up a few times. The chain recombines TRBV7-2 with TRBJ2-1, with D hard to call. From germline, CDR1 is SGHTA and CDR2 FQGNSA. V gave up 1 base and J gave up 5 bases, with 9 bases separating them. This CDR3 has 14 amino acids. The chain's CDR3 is CASSLGPGHNEQFF. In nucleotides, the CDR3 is TGTGCCAGCAGCTTAGGGCCAGGTCACAATGAGCAGTTCTTC. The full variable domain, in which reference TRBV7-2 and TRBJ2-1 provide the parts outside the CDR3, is GAGVSQSPSNKVTEKGKDVELRCDPISGHTALYWYRQSLGQGLEFLIYFQGNSAPDKSGLPSDRFSAERTGGSVSTLTIQRTQQEDSAVYLCASSLGPGHNEQFFGPGTRLTVL.

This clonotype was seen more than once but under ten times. CDR3 bases: TGCAGCGTTGGGACAGGGGATCAGCCCCAGCATTTT. Its protein is CSVGTGDQPQHF. The chain employs TRBV29-1 and TRBJ1-5; 9 bases align to TRBD1. This CDR3 comprises 12 residues. J gave up 5 bases and V 4 bases, and 0 bases lay outside the gene matches. Per the germline V gene, CDR1 is SQVTM and CDR2 is ANQGSEA.

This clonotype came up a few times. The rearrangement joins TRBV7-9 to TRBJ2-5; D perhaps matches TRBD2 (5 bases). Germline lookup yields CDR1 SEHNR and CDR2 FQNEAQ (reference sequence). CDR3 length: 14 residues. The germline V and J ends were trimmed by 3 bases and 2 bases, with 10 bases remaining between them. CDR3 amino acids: CASSLGAGQETQYF. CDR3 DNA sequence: TGTGCCAGCAGCTTGGGAGCTGGGCAAGAGACCCAGTACTTC.